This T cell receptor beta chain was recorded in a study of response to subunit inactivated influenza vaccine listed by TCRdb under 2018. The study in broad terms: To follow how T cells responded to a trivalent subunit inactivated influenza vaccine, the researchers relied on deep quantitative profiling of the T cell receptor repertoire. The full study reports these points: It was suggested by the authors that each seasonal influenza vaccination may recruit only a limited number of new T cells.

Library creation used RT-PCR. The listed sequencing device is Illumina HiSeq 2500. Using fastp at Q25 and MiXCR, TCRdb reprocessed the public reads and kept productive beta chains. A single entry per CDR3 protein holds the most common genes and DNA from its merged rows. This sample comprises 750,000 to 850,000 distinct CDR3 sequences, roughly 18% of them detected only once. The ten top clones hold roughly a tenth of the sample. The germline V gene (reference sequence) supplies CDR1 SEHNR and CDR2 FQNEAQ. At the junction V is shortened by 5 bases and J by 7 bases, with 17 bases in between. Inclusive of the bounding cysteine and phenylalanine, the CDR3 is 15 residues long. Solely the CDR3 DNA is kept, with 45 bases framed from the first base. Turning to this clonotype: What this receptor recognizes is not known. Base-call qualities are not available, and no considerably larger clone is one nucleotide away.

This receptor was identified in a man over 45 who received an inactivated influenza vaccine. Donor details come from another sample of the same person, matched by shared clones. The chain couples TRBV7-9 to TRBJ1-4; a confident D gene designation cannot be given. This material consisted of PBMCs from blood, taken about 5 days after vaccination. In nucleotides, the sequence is TGTGCCAGCAGCCCAGGTGGAGGGCGGGGTGAAAAACTGTTTTTT. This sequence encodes CASSPGGGRGEKLFF.